This is a list of T cell receptor beta chains from one sample in a study of control samples from healthy donors and cancer patients. The table came from immunoSEQ multiplex PCR; TCRdb's copy has only in-frame clones and leaves some out. The repertoire includes 100,000 to 150,000 clones, around 87% of them detected once, and 2.9% sits in the top ten. The sequenced sample was blood. All receptors derive from a man in his sixties in good health. Each CDR3 is given with its conserved first and last residue. A D gene is named only where the DNA matches it firmly. A clone size is listed for some rows: how often the clone was seen (once, few, many), or a class if it is expanded.

V	J	D	size	CDR3	DNA
TRBV12-3/TRBV12-4	TRBJ1-2	TRBD1	few	CASSPTGSSSYTF	TGTGCCAGCAGCCCGACAGGGTCATCCAGCTACACCTTC
TRBV7-9	TRBJ1-1	TRBD1	once	CASSPAGTGDRNTEAFF	TGTGCCAGCAGCCCTGCCGGGACAGGGGACAGGAACACTGAAGCTTTCTTT
TRBV24-1	TRBJ2-1	NA	NA	CATSDFAGNEQFF	TGTGCCACCAGTGATTTTGCCGGCAATGAGCAGTTCTTC
TRBV3-1/TRBV3-2	TRBJ2-7	TRBD1	few	CASSLGTGGYEQYF	TGTGCCAGCAGCCTCGGGACAGGGGGCTACGAGCAGTACTTC
TRBV12-3/TRBV12-4	TRBJ2-7	NA	NA	CASSLDRLSEQYF	TGTGCCAGCAGTTTAGACAGGCTATCGGAGCAGTACTTC
TRBV10-2	TRBJ1-2	NA	NA	CASSAQDLYGYTF	TGCGCCAGCAGTGCGCAGGACCTCTATGGCTACACCTTC
TRBV5-1	TRBJ1-1	NA	NA	CASSPYTGSNAEAFF	TGCGCCAGCAGCCCCTATACCGGGTCCAACGCTGAAGCTTTCTTT
TRBV5-5	TRBJ1-5	NA	few	CASSLAMGNEQPQHF	TGTGCCAGCAGCCTTGCTATGGGTAATGAGCAGCCCCAGCATTTT
TRBV19	TRBJ1-4	NA	NA	CASSIQGDSEKLFF	TGTGCCAGTAGTATTCAGGGAGACAGTGAAAAACTGTTTTTT
TRBV2	TRBJ1-5	NA	NA	CASSEGGASSNQPQHF	TGTGCCAGCAGTGAAGGGGGGGCCAGTAGCAATCAGCCCCAGCATTTT
TRBV28	TRBJ1-6	TRBD1	NA	CASSLVRGQGNSPLHF	TGTGCCAGCAGTTTAGTCAGGGGGCAAGGTAATTCACCCCTCCACTTT
TRBV7-3	TRBJ2-7	NA	NA	CASSSLLGEQYF	TGTGCCAGCAGCTCTCTTTTGGGAGAGCAGTACTTC
TRBV5-1	TRBJ1-6	NA	NA	CASSFNREVDNSPLHF	TGCGCCAGCAGCTTCAACAGGGAGGTTGATAATTCACCCCTCCACTTT
TRBV7-9	TRBJ2-7	TRBD1	once	CASSGQGNYEQYF	TGTGCCAGCAGCGGACAGGGGAACTACGAGCAGTACTTC
TRBV6-5	TRBJ1-1	NA	once	CASSKGIEAFF	TGTGCCAGCTCCAAGGGGATAGAAGCTTTCTTT
TRBV28	TRBJ2-2	NA	NA	CASSFHTTGELFF	TGTGCCAGCAGTTTCCATACTACCGGGGAGCTGTTTTTT
TRBV24-1	TRBJ2-7	NA	NA	CATSDPRRLEEQYF	TGTGCCACCAGTGACCCCCGACGCCTCGAGGAGCAGTACTTC
TRBV6-5	TRBJ2-7	NA	NA	CASSRQSYEQYF	TGTGCCAGCAGCAGACAGAGTTACGAGCAGTACTTC
TRBV6-1	TRBJ1-2	TRBD1	NA	CASSETGVYGYTF	TGTGCCAGCAGTGAAACAGGGGTCTATGGCTACACCTTC
TRBV3-1/TRBV3-2	TRBJ1-1	NA	NA	CASRLWGQGVQTEAFF	TGTGCCAGCAGACTCTGGGGTCAGGGAGTTCAAACTGAAGCTTTCTTT
TRBV19	TRBJ2-5	NA	NA	CALPWGVEARETQYF	TGTGCCTTGCCTTGGGGGGTGGAGGCGCGAGAGACCCAGTACTTC
TRBV24-1	TRBJ2-3	NA	few	CATSDFSDTQYF	TGTGCCACCAGTGATTTCTCAGATACGCAGTATTTT
TRBV19	TRBJ1-3	NA	NA	CASSLLPDSGSGNTIYF	TGTGCCAGTAGTCTACTACCTGACAGCGGTTCTGGAAACACCATATATTTT
TRBV7-8	TRBJ2-7	NA	NA	CASSPDRGYEQYF	TGTGCCAGCAGCCCCGATAGGGGCTACGAGCAGTACTTC
TRBV5-5	TRBJ1-5	NA	NA	CASSLTDNQPQHF	TGTGCCAGCAGCTTGACCGACAATCAGCCCCAGCATTTT
TRBV18	TRBJ1-1	NA	NA	CASSPLRGEAFF	TGTGCCAGCTCACCACTTAGGGGGGAAGCTTTCTTT